The rows below give T cell receptor beta chains drawn from one sample of a study of blood T cell repertoires in COVID-19. The assay was immunoSEQ multiplex PCR, and TCRdb's table has in-frame clones only and misses some. The sample lists about 360,000 clones, more than 70% seen once, with approximately 1.3% in the top ten. The sample taken for sequencing was PBMCs or T cells enriched from blood (not recorded which). These receptors were collected from a man aged 25-40 years who had recovered from COVID-19. Both conserved end residues are part of each CDR3. The D gene is left open where the match is weak. Expanded clones get a size class; other rows say once, few or many, or leave the size out.

j_gene: TRBJ1-6; v_gene: TRBV5-1; abundance: once; d_gene: -; CDR3nt: TGCGCCAGCAGCTCAACCCCGGGGTCGGGAATTAATTCACCCCTCCACTTT; CDR3aa: CASSSTPGSGINSPLHF
j_gene: TRBJ2-1; v_gene: TRBV24-1; abundance: -; d_gene: TRBD2; CDR3nt: TGTGCCACCTCCCCACGACTAGCGCCGTTCTTC; CDR3aa: CATSPRLAPFF
j_gene: TRBJ1-6; v_gene: TRBV19; abundance: -; d_gene: -; CDR3nt: TGTGCCAGTAGTGGCCCCCGGGGGGCGAGATCACCCCTCCACTTT; CDR3aa: CASSGPRGARSPLHF
j_gene: TRBJ2-7; v_gene: TRBV27; abundance: -; d_gene: TRBD1; CDR3nt: TGTGCCAGCAGTTTGCAGGGGGCAGGAGAGAACGGCGAGCAGTACTTC; CDR3aa: CASSLQGAGENGEQYF
j_gene: TRBJ2-6; v_gene: TRBV5-1; abundance: -; d_gene: -; CDR3nt: TGCGCCAGCAGCTTGGAGGCGGTGAGCTCTGGGGCCAACGTCCTGACTTTC; CDR3aa: CASSLEAVSSGANVLTF
j_gene: TRBJ1-3; v_gene: TRBV7-9; abundance: -; d_gene: TRBD1; CDR3nt: TGTGCCAGCAGCCCCTGGACAGGCCCCTCTGGAAACACCATATATTTT; CDR3aa: CASSPWTGPSGNTIYF
j_gene: TRBJ2-3; v_gene: TRBV7-2; abundance: -; d_gene: TRBD2; CDR3nt: TGTGCCAGCAGCTTGACTAGCGGGGCCGGGGATACGCAGTATTTT; CDR3aa: CASSLTSGAGDTQYF
j_gene: TRBJ2-7; v_gene: TRBV7-2; abundance: -; d_gene: -; CDR3nt: TGTGCCAGCAGCTTAGAAACTGGGCAGGTAAACGAGCAGTACTTC; CDR3aa: CASSLETGQVNEQYF
j_gene: TRBJ1-4; v_gene: TRBV28; abundance: -; d_gene: TRBD1; CDR3nt: TGTGCCAGCAGCCGGACAGGGGGCAGGTGGGATGAAAAACTGTTTTTT; CDR3aa: CASSRTGGRWDEKLFF
j_gene: TRBJ1-5; v_gene: TRBV27; abundance: -; d_gene: TRBD1; CDR3nt: TGTGCCAGCAGGAGACGCGGAGGGGGCGGATATAGCAATCAGCCCCAGCATTTT; CDR3aa: CASRRRGGGGYSNQPQHF
j_gene: TRBJ2-7; v_gene: TRBV12-3/TRBV12-4; abundance: -; d_gene: -; CDR3nt: TGTGCCAGCAGCCAGGACAGACCCTACGAGCAGTACTTC; CDR3aa: CASSQDRPYEQYF
j_gene: TRBJ1-3; v_gene: TRBV27; abundance: -; d_gene: -; CDR3nt: TGTGCCAGCAGTATAGACATGACCTCTGGAAACACCATATATTTT; CDR3aa: CASSIDMTSGNTIYF
j_gene: TRBJ1-4; v_gene: TRBV5-1; abundance: -; d_gene: TRBD1; CDR3nt: TGCGCCAGCAGCCACGGGACAGGGGATAATGAAAAACTGTTTTTT; CDR3aa: CASSHGTGDNEKLFF
j_gene: TRBJ1-1; v_gene: TRBV7-9; abundance: few; d_gene: -; CDR3nt: TGTGCCAGCAGCTTAGCTGAGGGCACTGAAGCTTTCTTT; CDR3aa: CASSLAEGTEAFF
j_gene: TRBJ1-2; v_gene: TRBV7-2; abundance: -; d_gene: -; CDR3nt: TGTGCCAGCAGCTTATCGCAGGGAGGGATCTATGGCTACACCTTC; CDR3aa: CASSLSQGGIYGYTF
j_gene: TRBJ2-7; v_gene: TRBV5-1; abundance: -; d_gene: TRBD2; CDR3nt: TGCGCCAGCACTCTACGGGGAGGGATCAGCTCCTACGAGCAGTACTTC; CDR3aa: CASTLRGGISSYEQYF
j_gene: TRBJ1-2; v_gene: TRBV10-3; abundance: once; d_gene: -; CDR3nt: TGTGCCATCAGTGAGTCGTATCAGGGCTGGAATGGCTACACCTTC; CDR3aa: CAISESYQGWNGYTF
j_gene: TRBJ2-3; v_gene: TRBV9; abundance: -; d_gene: -; CDR3nt: TGTGCCAGCAGCGTAGCGGCGGGGATTAGCACAGATACGCAGTATTTT; CDR3aa: CASSVAAGISTDTQYF
j_gene: TRBJ1-1; v_gene: TRBV12-5; abundance: -; d_gene: -; CDR3nt: TGTGCTAGTGGTTCCTACAGGGTATCAGCACAGGGTAAAAAGACTGAAGCTTTCTTT; CDR3aa: CASGSYRVSAQGKKTEAFF
j_gene: TRBJ2-3; v_gene: TRBV14; abundance: -; d_gene: -; CDR3nt: TGTGCCAGCAGCCAGCAGCAGCGTACGCAGTATTTT; CDR3aa: CASSQQQRTQYF
j_gene: TRBJ2-3; v_gene: TRBV10-3; abundance: -; d_gene: -; CDR3nt: TGTGCCATCAGTGTATCCCCCACAGATACGCAGTATTTT; CDR3aa: CAISVSPTDTQYF
j_gene: TRBJ1-6; v_gene: TRBV3-1/TRBV3-2; abundance: -; d_gene: -; CDR3nt: TGTGCCAGCGAAAGTCATACAGGACGTTCACCCCTCCACTTT; CDR3aa: CASESHTGRSPLHF
j_gene: TRBJ1-2; v_gene: TRBV20-1; abundance: -; d_gene: -; CDR3nt: TGCAGTGCTAGCGACCAGGGTGGCTACACCTTC; CDR3aa: CSASDQGGYTF
j_gene: TRBJ1-6; v_gene: TRBV3-1/TRBV3-2; abundance: -; d_gene: -; CDR3nt: TGTGCCAGCAGCCAACGGGGGGATTCACCCCTCCACTTT; CDR3aa: CASSQRGDSPLHF
j_gene: TRBJ1-3; v_gene: TRBV29-1; abundance: -; d_gene: -; CDR3nt: TGCAGCGTACAACAGGGTATTTTCAACACCATATATTTT; CDR3aa: CSVQQGIFNTIYF
j_gene: TRBJ2-3; v_gene: TRBV5-4; abundance: -; d_gene: TRBD1; CDR3nt: TGTGCCAGCAGCCCCATTGACAGGGTCTTTGGTCTTGATACGCAGTATTTT; CDR3aa: CASSPIDRVFGLDTQYF
j_gene: TRBJ1-1; v_gene: TRBV29-1; abundance: once; d_gene: -; CDR3nt: TGCAGGTTCGAGGGCCTAGAGGGAGCTGAAGCTTTCTTT; CDR3aa: CRFEGLEGAEAFF
j_gene: TRBJ1-4; v_gene: TRBV6-1; abundance: -; d_gene: -; CDR3nt: TGTGCCAGCAGTGAGGGGGCCCTTAATGAAAAACTGTTTTTT; CDR3aa: CASSEGALNEKLFF
j_gene: TRBJ1-4; v_gene: TRBV30; abundance: -; d_gene: -; CDR3nt: TGTGCCTGGAGTCCGCCGGCTAATGAAAAACTGTTTTTT; CDR3aa: CAWSPPANEKLFF
j_gene: TRBJ2-7; v_gene: TRBV27; abundance: -; d_gene: TRBD2; CDR3nt: TGTGCCAGCAGCCCGGGAGGGTCCTACGAGCAGTACTTC; CDR3aa: CASSPGGSYEQYF
j_gene: TRBJ2-2; v_gene: TRBV5-1; abundance: -; d_gene: -; CDR3nt: TGCGCCAGCAGCTTGGGACAGGCTGGCACCGGGGAGCTGTTTTTT; CDR3aa: CASSLGQAGTGELFF
j_gene: TRBJ2-3; v_gene: TRBV4-3; abundance: -; d_gene: TRBD1; CDR3nt: TGCGCCAGCAGCTCCTGGACAGGGGGGGTAACAGATACGCAGTATTTT; CDR3aa: CASSSWTGGVTDTQYF
j_gene: TRBJ2-1; v_gene: TRBV9; abundance: once; d_gene: TRBD2; CDR3nt: TGTGCCAGCAGCGTACGGCCTAGCGGGGGGTTAAATGAGCAGTTCTTC; CDR3aa: CASSVRPSGGLNEQFF
j_gene: TRBJ1-1; v_gene: TRBV4-2; abundance: -; d_gene: TRBD1; CDR3nt: TGTGCCAGCAGCCCGAACCTGGGACAGATGAACACTGAAGCTTTCTTT; CDR3aa: CASSPNLGQMNTEAFF
j_gene: TRBJ1-3; v_gene: TRBV6-6; abundance: -; d_gene: TRBD1; CDR3nt: TGTGCCAGCAGTTCCAGGGGGAGCTCTGGAAACACCATATATTTT; CDR3aa: CASSSRGSSGNTIYF
j_gene: TRBJ2-2; v_gene: TRBV19; abundance: -; d_gene: TRBD2; CDR3nt: TGTGCCAGTAGTATAGGTGGGGGGGCCGGGGAGCTGTTTTTT; CDR3aa: CASSIGGGAGELFF
j_gene: TRBJ2-3; v_gene: TRBV3-1/TRBV3-2; abundance: -; d_gene: TRBD2; CDR3nt: TGTGCCAGCAGCCAAACAAGGGGACTAGCGGGATCACATACGCAGTATTTT; CDR3aa: CASSQTRGLAGSHTQYF
j_gene: TRBJ1-2; v_gene: TRBV14; abundance: -; d_gene: TRBD1; CDR3nt: TGTGCCAGCAGCCAAGTCGGGACAGGGGAACGTGGCTACACCTTC; CDR3aa: CASSQVGTGERGYTF
j_gene: TRBJ2-3; v_gene: TRBV6-5; abundance: -; d_gene: -; CDR3nt: TGTGCCACCGGGGACATCACAGATACGCAGTATTTT; CDR3aa: CATGDITDTQYF
j_gene: TRBJ2-2; v_gene: TRBV11-3; abundance: -; d_gene: TRBD2; CDR3nt: TGTGCCAGCAGCACTTGGGGAGCGGGGGGCACCGGGGAGCTGTTTTTT; CDR3aa: CASSTWGAGGTGELFF
j_gene: TRBJ2-7; v_gene: TRBV5-6; abundance: -; d_gene: -; CDR3nt: TGTGCCAGCAGCTTGGACAGGACCTACGAGCAGTACTTC; CDR3aa: CASSLDRTYEQYF
j_gene: TRBJ1-5; v_gene: TRBV24-1; abundance: -; d_gene: -; CDR3nt: TGTGCCACCTCCGGGGGTAGCAATCAGCCCCAGCATTTT; CDR3aa: CATSGGSNQPQHF
j_gene: TRBJ1-6; v_gene: TRBV10-3; abundance: -; d_gene: TRBD1; CDR3nt: TGTGCCGCCTCCGGGACAGGGGATTCACCCCTCCACTTT; CDR3aa: CAASGTGDSPLHF
j_gene: TRBJ1-4; v_gene: TRBV10-3; abundance: -; d_gene: TRBD1; CDR3nt: TGTGCCATCAGTGAAAAATTCTGGGGGACAGGGGAAGAAGTAAGGGAAAAACTGTTTTTT; CDR3aa: CAISEKFWGTGEEVREKLFF